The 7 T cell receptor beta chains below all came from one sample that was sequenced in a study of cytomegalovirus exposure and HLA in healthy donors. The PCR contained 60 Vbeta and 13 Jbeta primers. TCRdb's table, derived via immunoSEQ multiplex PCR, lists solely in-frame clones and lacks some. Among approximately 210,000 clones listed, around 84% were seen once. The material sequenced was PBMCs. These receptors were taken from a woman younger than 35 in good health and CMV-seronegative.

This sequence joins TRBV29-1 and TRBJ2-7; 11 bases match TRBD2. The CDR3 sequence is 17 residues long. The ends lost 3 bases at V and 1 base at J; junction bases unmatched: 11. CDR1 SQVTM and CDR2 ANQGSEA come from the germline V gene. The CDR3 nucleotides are TGCAGCGTTGAGACCGGGACTAGCGGCACTGGGTCCTACGAGCAGTACTTC. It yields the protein CSVETGTSGTGSYEQYF.

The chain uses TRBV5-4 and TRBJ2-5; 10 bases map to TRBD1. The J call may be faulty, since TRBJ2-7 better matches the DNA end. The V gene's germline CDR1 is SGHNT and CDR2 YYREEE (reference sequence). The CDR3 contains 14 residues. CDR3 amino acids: CASSPGTGVYEQYF. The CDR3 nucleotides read TGTGCCAGCAGCCCTGGGACAGGGGTTTACGAGCAGTACTTC.

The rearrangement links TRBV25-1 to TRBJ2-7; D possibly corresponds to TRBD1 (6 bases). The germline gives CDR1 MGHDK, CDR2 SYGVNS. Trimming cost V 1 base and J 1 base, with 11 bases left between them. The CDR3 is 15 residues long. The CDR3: CASSESWGHSYEQYF. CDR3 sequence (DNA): TGTGCCAGCAGTGAATCCTGGGGACATTCCTACGAGCAGTACTTC.

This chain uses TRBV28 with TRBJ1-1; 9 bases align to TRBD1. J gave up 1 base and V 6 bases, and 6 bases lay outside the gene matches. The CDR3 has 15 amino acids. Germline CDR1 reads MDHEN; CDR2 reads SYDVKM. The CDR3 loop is CASRYRGQGNTEAFF. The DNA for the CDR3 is TGTGCCAGCAGATACAGGGGGCAAGGGAACACTGAAGCTTTCTTT.

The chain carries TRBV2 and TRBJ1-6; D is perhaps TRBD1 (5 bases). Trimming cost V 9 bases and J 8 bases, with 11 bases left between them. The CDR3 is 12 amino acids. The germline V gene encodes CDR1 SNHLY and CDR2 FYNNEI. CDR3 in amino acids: CARQGRHSPLHF. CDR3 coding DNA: TGTGCCAGGCAGGGCCGACATTCACCCCTCCACTTT.

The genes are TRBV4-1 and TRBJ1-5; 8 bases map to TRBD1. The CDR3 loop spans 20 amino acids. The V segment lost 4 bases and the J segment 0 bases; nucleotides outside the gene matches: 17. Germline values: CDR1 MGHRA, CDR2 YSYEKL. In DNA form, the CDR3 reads TGCGCCAGCAGCCCTCTTTTTGGACAGGGCCGCGGTTATAGCAATCAGCCCCAGCATTTT. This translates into CASSPLFGQGRGYSNQPQHF.

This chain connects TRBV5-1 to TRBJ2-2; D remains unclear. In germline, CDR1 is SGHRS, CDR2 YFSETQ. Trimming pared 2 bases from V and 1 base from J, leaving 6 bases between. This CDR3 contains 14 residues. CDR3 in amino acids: CASSLRQNTGELFF. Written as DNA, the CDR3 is TGCGCCAGCAGCTTAAGACAGAACACCGGGGAGCTGTTTTTT.